This T cell receptor beta chain was sequenced during a study of blood T cells in healthy people across ages. The germline gives CDR1 SQVTM, CDR2 ANQGSEA. V lost 6 bases to trimming and J lost 7 bases, with 22 bases between them. The CDR3 totals 14 residues. Alongside a J-beta primer mix, a sample-barcoded 5' primer served in a second PCR lasting about 7 to 11 cycles. TCRdb called the 5' RACE reads again in MiXCR, with one record for every CDR3 protein. The sample has about 680,000 distinct CDR3 sequences, 45% to 50% seen once. Sequencing was carried out using blood. The sequence was collected from a woman aged 55-69 years in good health. The chain joins TRBV29-1 to TRBJ2-7; perhaps D is TRBD1 or TRBD2 (5 bases each). CDR3 nucleotide sequence: TGCAGCGTCCTGAGGGGAAGCTCCTACAATGAGCAGTACTTC. Translating it yields CSVLRGSSYNEQYF.